This T cell receptor (beta chain) derives from a study of T cell responses to AZD1222 COVID-19 vaccine. Generated by immunoSEQ multiplex PCR, the TCRdb table keeps only in-frame clones and is missing some. The repertoire holds roughly 170,000 clones, with 90% to 95% as singletons. The CDR3 runs 11 residues. With 6 bases removed from V and 10 bases from J, the gap between germline ends came to 12 bases. Study-wide results and caveats: Researchers report vaccine-associated CD4 TCRs spanning spike, with dominance at 160-218 and 743-854. White British people made up most donors, females outnumbered males, and clonal diversity was possibly underestimated. Repertoires were sampled only after the peak T cell response. Spike-specific TCR breadth and depth grew following two AZD1222 doses.

A note on this clone: Its target is not known.

The material was peripheral blood, obtained on day 0 of AZD1222 vaccination. The receptor was derived from an adult in good health. This chain uses TRBV12-3 or TRBV12-4 with TRBJ1-2; D is possibly TRBD1 (6 bases). The CDR3 nucleotides read TGTGCCAGCAGGACAGGACCAGACTACACCTTC. Amino acids: CASRTGPDYTF.